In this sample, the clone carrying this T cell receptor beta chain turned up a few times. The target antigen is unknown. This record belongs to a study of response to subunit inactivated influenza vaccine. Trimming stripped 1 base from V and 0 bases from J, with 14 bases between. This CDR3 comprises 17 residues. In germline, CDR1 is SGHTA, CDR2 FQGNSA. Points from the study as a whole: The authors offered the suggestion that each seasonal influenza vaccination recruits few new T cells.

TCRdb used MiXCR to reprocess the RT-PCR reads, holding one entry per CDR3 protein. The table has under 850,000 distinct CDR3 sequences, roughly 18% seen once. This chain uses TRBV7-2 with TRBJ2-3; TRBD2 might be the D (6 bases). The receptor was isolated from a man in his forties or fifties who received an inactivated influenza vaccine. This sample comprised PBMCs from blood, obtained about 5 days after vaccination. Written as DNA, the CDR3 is TGTGCCAGCAGCTTAGTGGACGTAGCGGCTAGCACAGATACGCAGTATTTT. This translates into CASSLVDVAASTDTQYF.